This T cell receptor beta chain was captured by sequencing in a study of CD8 T cells in ankylosing spondylitis. Study-wide results and limits: Disease-linked clones bore a CD8+ phenotype, appearing relatively rarely in peripheral blood. Earlier work had already found some motif variants in reactive arthritis synovial fluid and blood. What seemed typical of ankylosing spondylitis blood was a TCR beta motif built from roughly 8 highly homologous variants. Disease-linked clones reportedly showed significant enrichment in matched ankylosing spondylitis synovial fluid.

Quantitative 5'-RACE with molecular barcodes produced the TCR beta libraries. TCRdb recomputed calls from the 5' RACE reads with MiXCR, one row per CDR3 protein. The top ten clones hold 15% to 20% of a sample with about 700,000 distinct CDR3 sequences, roughly 19% of them seen once. This CDR3 is 16 amino acids long. V dropped 5 bases and J dropped 2; count of bases not matched to a gene: 6. In its sample, this clonotype was seen many times. Its matching antigen is unknown. This clonotype originated in a male donor with ankylosing spondylitis. This chain connects TRBV12-3 or TRBV12-4 to TRBJ2-2; 9 positions agree with TRBD1. Sequenced input: blood, either unsorted or a sorted T cell fraction (not recorded which). CDR3 sequence (DNA): TGTGCCAGCAGTCCCGGGACAGGGAAAAACACCGGGGAGCTGTTTTTT. It is translated as CASSPGTGKNTGELFF.